This TCR beta chain was documented in a study of shared clonotypes between healthy human individuals. Regarding the study as a whole: Sampling was confined to blood; repertoires within tissues likely differ.

Points on this clone: Its antigen is as yet unknown.

Profiling relied on immunoSEQ multiplex PCR, and the TCRdb table lists in-frame clones only, not all of them. This sample carries roughly 2.5 million clones, just over 90% of them seen once, and the ten largest clones take 0.13% to 0.15%. CDR3 length equals 13 residues. The V segment lost 8 bases and the J segment 9 bases; nucleotides outside the gene matches: 6. Per germline, CDR1 ENHRY and CDR2 SYGVKD. V usage is TRBV10-3 and J usage is TRBJ1-6; 8 nucleotides line up with TRBD1. What was sequenced was naive CD4+ T cells sorted from blood. Described subset: CD45RA+ positively selected. This receptor was obtained from a man between 18 and 29 years old in good health. The CDR3 DNA follows: TGTGCCATCGCGACGGACAGGGCTTCACCCCTCCACTTT. This gives the protein CAIATDRASPLHF.